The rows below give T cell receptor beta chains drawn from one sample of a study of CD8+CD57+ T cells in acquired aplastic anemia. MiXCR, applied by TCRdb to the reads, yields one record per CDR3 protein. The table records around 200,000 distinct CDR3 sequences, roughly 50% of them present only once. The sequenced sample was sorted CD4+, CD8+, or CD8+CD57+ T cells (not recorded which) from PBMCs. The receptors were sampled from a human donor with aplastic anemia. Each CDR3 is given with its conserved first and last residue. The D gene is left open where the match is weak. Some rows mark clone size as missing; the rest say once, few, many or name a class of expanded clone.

CDR3 DNA: TGTGCCAGTAGTATCTCGACTAGCGGGGGGGCCAAAGATACGCAGTATTTT
CDR3 protein: CASSISTSGGAKDTQYF
V gene: TRBV19
D gene: TRBD2
J gene: TRBJ2-3
clone size: many

CDR3 DNA: TGTGCCAGTAGTCAACAGGGGGGGGAAGAGCAGGGGGAGACTGAAGCTTTCTTT
CDR3 protein: CASSQQGGEEQGETEAFF
V gene: TRBV19
D gene: TRBD1
J gene: TRBJ1-1
clone size: .

CDR3 DNA: TGTGCCAGCACCGCTAGAGGGGGCACGCAAGAGACCCAGTACTTC
CDR3 protein: CASTARGGTQETQYF
V gene: TRBV7-3
D gene: TRBD1
J gene: TRBJ2-5
clone size: many

CDR3 DNA: TGTGCCAGCAGCCGAGGGACAGCGGGGAGCTACGAGCAGTACTTC
CDR3 protein: CASSRGTAGSYEQYF
V gene: TRBV12-3/TRBV12-4
D gene: .
J gene: TRBJ2-7
clone size: many

CDR3 DNA: TGCAGTGCTAGAGTGCGGGCGGTCCCCAAAGAGACCCAGTACTTC
CDR3 protein: CSARVRAVPKETQYF
V gene: TRBV20-1
D gene: .
J gene: TRBJ2-5
clone size: .

CDR3 DNA: TGTGCCAGCAGCACTCCATGGGGGGCCCTTAATGAAAAACTGTTTTTT
CDR3 protein: CASSTPWGALNEKLFF
V gene: TRBV6-1
D gene: .
J gene: TRBJ1-4
clone size: .

CDR3 DNA: TGTGCCATCAGTGTCCTGAACACCATATATTTT
CDR3 protein: CAISVLNTIYF
V gene: TRBV10-3
D gene: .
J gene: TRBJ1-3
clone size: .

CDR3 DNA: TGCAGCGCGACGATACAGGGAGAAGGGACCTTC
CDR3 protein: CSATIQGEGTF
V gene: TRBV29-1
D gene: .
J gene: TRBJ1-2
clone size: .

CDR3 DNA: TGTGCCATCAGTGAGAGTTTAGCGAACACTGAAGCTTCCTTT
CDR3 protein: CAISESLANTEASF
V gene: TRBV10-2
D gene: .
J gene: TRBJ1-1
clone size: .

CDR3 DNA: TGCGCCAGCAGCCCCACCCCCGGGGGCAACTATGGCTACACCTTC
CDR3 protein: CASSPTPGGNYGYTF
V gene: TRBV5-1
D gene: .
J gene: TRBJ1-2
clone size: many

CDR3 DNA: TGTGCCAGCAGCCGACAGGGCAAGGGTAGCAATCAGCCCCAGCATTTT
CDR3 protein: CASSRQGKGSNQPQHF
V gene: TRBV7-3
D gene: TRBD1
J gene: TRBJ1-5
clone size: once

CDR3 DNA: TGTGCCAGCAGTTACGGGGACGCCTACGAGCAGTACTTC
CDR3 protein: CASSYGDAYEQYF
V gene: TRBV6-6
D gene: .
J gene: TRBJ2-7
clone size: .

CDR3 DNA: TGTGCCAGCAGCGCACAGGGGGTAGATCAGCCCCAGCATTTT
CDR3 protein: CASSAQGVDQPQHF
V gene: TRBV9
D gene: TRBD1
J gene: TRBJ1-5
clone size: .

CDR3 DNA: TGTGCCAGCAGAACGACAGGGGGACCGAATGGATTGAGACTGTTTTTT
CDR3 protein: CASRTTGGPNGLRLFF
V gene: TRBV6-5
D gene: TRBD1
J gene: TRBJ1-4
clone size: .

CDR3 DNA: TGCAGCGCCGTCTTCGTGAGTTCCTACAATGAGCAGTTCTTC
CDR3 protein: CSAVFVSSYNEQFF
V gene: TRBV29-1
D gene: .
J gene: TRBJ2-1
clone size: .

CDR3 DNA: TGCGCCAGCAGCCAGGGACAGCTTCTCTATGGCTACACCTTC
CDR3 protein: CASSQGQLLYGYTF
V gene: TRBV5-1
D gene: TRBD1
J gene: TRBJ1-2
clone size: .

CDR3 DNA: TGTGCCAGCAGTGGATGGCTGCTAATGAACACTGAAGCTTTCTTT
CDR3 protein: CASSGWLLMNTEAFF
V gene: TRBV6-1
D gene: .
J gene: TRBJ1-1
clone size: .

CDR3 DNA: TGTGCCAGCAGTGATGGGTTTCAAGAGACCCAGTACTTC
CDR3 protein: CASSDGFQETQYF
V gene: TRBV2
D gene: .
J gene: TRBJ2-5
clone size: many

CDR3 DNA: TGTGCCGGATCGACTAGCGGGGGATACAATGAGCAGTTCTTC
CDR3 protein: CAGSTSGGYNEQFF
V gene: TRBV6-1
D gene: TRBD2
J gene: TRBJ2-1
clone size: .

CDR3 DNA: TGCAGCGTTGAAGTCCGCTATGGCTACACCTTC
CDR3 protein: CSVEVRYGYTF
V gene: TRBV29-1
D gene: .
J gene: TRBJ1-2
clone size: .

CDR3 DNA: TGTGCCATCAGTGGTCGCGCGGGGGGGCGCACAGATACGCAGTATTTT
CDR3 protein: CAISGRAGGRTDTQYF
V gene: TRBV10-3
D gene: TRBD2
J gene: TRBJ2-3
clone size: .

CDR3 DNA: TGTGCCAGCCCCACGGCAGGGGACTTATACAATGAGCAGTTCTTC
CDR3 protein: CASPTAGDLYNEQFF
V gene: TRBV12-3/TRBV12-4
D gene: .
J gene: TRBJ2-1
clone size: once

CDR3 DNA: TGTGCCAGCAGCCGTCCGGGTTCCGAGCAGTACTTC
CDR3 protein: CASSRPGSEQYF
V gene: TRBV5-8
D gene: .
J gene: TRBJ2-7
clone size: many

CDR3 DNA: TGTGCCAGCAGCTTGGGCGTCCCGGGACAGGGAGTTGGAAAACTGTTTTTT
CDR3 protein: CASSLGVPGQGVGKLFF
V gene: TRBV5-8
D gene: TRBD1
J gene: TRBJ1-4
clone size: .

CDR3 DNA: TGTGCCAGCAGCTTAGGTTACAGGGGAAATCGCAATCAGCCCCAGCATTTT
CDR3 protein: CASSLGYRGNRNQPQHF
V gene: TRBV7-8
D gene: TRBD1
J gene: TRBJ1-5
clone size: many

CDR3 DNA: TGTGCCAGTAGCGTAGGCGCAGATACGCGGTATTTT
CDR3 protein: CASSVGADTRYF
V gene: TRBV9
D gene: .
J gene: TRBJ2-3
clone size: .

CDR3 DNA: TGCGCCAGCAGTGAAAACTTGCCCACAAGGGAAGCTTTCTTT
CDR3 protein: CASSENLPTREAFF
V gene: TRBV10-2
D gene: .
J gene: TRBJ1-1
clone size: .

CDR3 DNA: TGTGCCAGCAGTGAAGAGGCGGGGGGGGGGGAGACCCAGTACTTC
CDR3 protein: CASSEEAGGGETQYF
V gene: TRBV2
D gene: TRBD2
J gene: TRBJ2-5
clone size: .

CDR3 DNA: TGTGCCAGCAGCTTATATCCAGATAGCAATCAGCCCCAGCATTTT
CDR3 protein: CASSLYPDSNQPQHF
V gene: TRBV7-9
D gene: .
J gene: TRBJ1-5
clone size: .

CDR3 DNA: TGTGCCAGCAGCTCCGATCAGACAGGGGAGACTGAAGCTTTCTTT
CDR3 protein: CASSSDQTGETEAFF
V gene: TRBV7-9
D gene: TRBD1
J gene: TRBJ1-1
clone size: .

CDR3 DNA: TGTGCCAGCAGCTCTAGCGGGGGGCCGTACAATGAGCAGTTCTTC
CDR3 protein: CASSSSGGPYNEQFF
V gene: TRBV7-3
D gene: TRBD2
J gene: TRBJ2-1
clone size: .

CDR3 DNA: TGTGCCAGCAAACACGACGGGGCTAGCGGATCAGATACGCAGTATTTT
CDR3 protein: CASKHDGASGSDTQYF
V gene: TRBV2
D gene: TRBD2
J gene: TRBJ2-3
clone size: many

CDR3 DNA: TGTGCCAGCAGCTTAGGTTTGTCAGCCAGGAACACCGGGGAGCTGTTTTTT
CDR3 protein: CASSLGLSARNTGELFF
V gene: TRBV7-3
D gene: .
J gene: TRBJ2-2
clone size: .

CDR3 DNA: TGCACCAGGAGCTCCTACGAGCAGTACTTC
CDR3 protein: CTRSSYEQYF
V gene: TRBV5-1
D gene: .
J gene: TRBJ2-7
clone size: .

CDR3 DNA: TGTGCCAGCAGTTTTGACTTGAGGAGCTCCTACGAGCAGTACTTC
CDR3 protein: CASSFDLRSSYEQYF
V gene: TRBV7-9
D gene: .
J gene: TRBJ2-7
clone size: .

CDR3 DNA: TGTGCCAGCAGTCGTACTCAAACATCAGATACGCAGTTCTTC
CDR3 protein: CASSRTQTSDTQFF
V gene: TRBV6-2/TRBV6-3
D gene: .
J gene: TRBJ2-1
clone size: .

CDR3 DNA: TGTGCCAGCTCACCTCGGGAGGCAGGGGGCTGGGAGACCCAGTACTTC
CDR3 protein: CASSPREAGGWETQYF
V gene: TRBV18
D gene: .
J gene: TRBJ2-5
clone size: few

CDR3 DNA: TGTGCCAGCAGCGCTGGGGGTAATTCACCCCTCCACTTT
CDR3 protein: CASSAGGNSPLHF
V gene: TRBV9
D gene: .
J gene: TRBJ1-6
clone size: few

CDR3 DNA: TGTGCCAGCAGTATCGCGGGTTCCTACGAGCAGTACTTC
CDR3 protein: CASSIAGSYEQYF
V gene: TRBV11-1
D gene: .
J gene: TRBJ2-7
clone size: .

CDR3 DNA: TGTGCCAGCAGCTTAGAGGGCCGGGACTATGGCTACACCTTC
CDR3 protein: CASSLEGRDYGYTF
V gene: TRBV7-9
D gene: .
J gene: TRBJ1-2
clone size: .

CDR3 DNA: TGCGCCAGCAGCTTAGGGACGGCAGGCGACGAAGCTTTCTTT
CDR3 protein: CASSLGTAGDEAFF
V gene: TRBV10-1
D gene: .
J gene: TRBJ1-1
clone size: many

CDR3 DNA: TGTGCCAGCAGCCATGTTGGGAACGAAGCTTTCTTT
CDR3 protein: CASSHVGNEAFF
V gene: TRBV5-8
D gene: .
J gene: TRBJ1-1
clone size: .

CDR3 DNA: TGTGCCAGCAGATCAGCGGGGGGGCAGTACAATGAGCAGTTCTTC
CDR3 protein: CASRSAGGQYNEQFF
V gene: TRBV7-2
D gene: TRBD2
J gene: TRBJ2-1
clone size: .

CDR3 DNA: TGCAGTGCTCACCGGGACAGTCTTTCACCCCTCCACTTT
CDR3 protein: CSAHRDSLSPLHF
V gene: TRBV20-1
D gene: TRBD1
J gene: TRBJ1-6
clone size: .

CDR3 DNA: TGTGCCAGCTCGGGACAGGTCAGGGGAGGCGAAAAACTGTTTTTT
CDR3 protein: CASSGQVRGGEKLFF
V gene: TRBV2
D gene: TRBD1
J gene: TRBJ1-4
clone size: .

CDR3 DNA: TGTGCCAGTGGCAGGACTACCACGGGGAACAGTGAGCAGTTCTTC
CDR3 protein: CASGRTTTGNSEQFF
V gene: TRBV19
D gene: .
J gene: TRBJ2-1
clone size: .

CDR3 DNA: TGTGCCAGCAGTTACGGGAGCGGGGGGGCCAAGGGTGAGCAGTTCTTC
CDR3 protein: CASSYGSGGAKGEQFF
V gene: TRBV6-5
D gene: TRBD2
J gene: TRBJ2-1
clone size: many

CDR3 DNA: TGTGCCAGCAGCTTGGCCGGACTAGCGGGGGGGGTGGAGACCCAGTACTTC
CDR3 protein: CASSLAGLAGGVETQYF
V gene: TRBV5-4
D gene: TRBD2
J gene: TRBJ2-5
clone size: many

CDR3 DNA: TGTGCCACCAGTGACACTAGCGGCGCGAACACCGGGGAGCTGTTTTTT
CDR3 protein: CATSDTSGANTGELFF
V gene: TRBV24-1
D gene: TRBD2
J gene: TRBJ2-2
clone size: .

CDR3 DNA: TGCGCCAGCAGCCGCCAATACGGACTAGCGGGGGGGCCGCGGCAAGAGACCCAGTACTTC
CDR3 protein: CASSRQYGLAGGPRQETQYF
V gene: TRBV4-1
D gene: TRBD2
J gene: TRBJ2-5
clone size: few

CDR3 DNA: TGCAGTGCTAGAGAGAGGCTCGGGACTAGCGGGACAGATACGCAGTATTTT
CDR3 protein: CSARERLGTSGTDTQYF
V gene: TRBV20-1
D gene: TRBD2
J gene: TRBJ2-3
clone size: many

CDR3 DNA: TGCGCCAGCAGCTTGGAGGGTGGCACCGGGGAGCTGTTTTTT
CDR3 protein: CASSLEGGTGELFF
V gene: TRBV5-1
D gene: .
J gene: TRBJ2-2
clone size: many